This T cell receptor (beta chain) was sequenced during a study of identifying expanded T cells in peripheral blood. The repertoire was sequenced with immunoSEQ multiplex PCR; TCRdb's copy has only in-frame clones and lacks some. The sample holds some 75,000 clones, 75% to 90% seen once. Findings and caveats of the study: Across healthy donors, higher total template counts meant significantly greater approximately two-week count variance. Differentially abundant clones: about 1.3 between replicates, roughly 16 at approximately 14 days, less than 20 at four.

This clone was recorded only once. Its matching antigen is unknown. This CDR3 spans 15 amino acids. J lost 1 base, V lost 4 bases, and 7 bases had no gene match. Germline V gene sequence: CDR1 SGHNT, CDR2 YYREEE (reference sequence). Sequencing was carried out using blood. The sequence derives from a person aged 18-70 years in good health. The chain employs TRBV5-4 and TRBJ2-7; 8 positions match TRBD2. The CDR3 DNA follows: TGTGCCAGCAGCCGGGGGGGACCCGGATCCTACGAGCAGTACTTC. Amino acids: CASSRGGPGSYEQYF.